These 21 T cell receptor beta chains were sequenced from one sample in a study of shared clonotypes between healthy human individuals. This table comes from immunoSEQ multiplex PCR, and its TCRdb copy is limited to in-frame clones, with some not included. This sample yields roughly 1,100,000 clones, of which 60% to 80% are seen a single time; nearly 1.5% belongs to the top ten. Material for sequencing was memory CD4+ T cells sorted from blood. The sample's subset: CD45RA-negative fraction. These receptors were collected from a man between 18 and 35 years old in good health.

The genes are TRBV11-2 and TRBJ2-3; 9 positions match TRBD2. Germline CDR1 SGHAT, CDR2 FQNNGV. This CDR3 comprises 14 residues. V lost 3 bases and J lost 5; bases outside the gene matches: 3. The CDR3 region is CASSFVTSGDTQYF. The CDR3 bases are TGTGCCAGCAGCTTCGTGACTAGCGGAGATACGCAGTATTTT.

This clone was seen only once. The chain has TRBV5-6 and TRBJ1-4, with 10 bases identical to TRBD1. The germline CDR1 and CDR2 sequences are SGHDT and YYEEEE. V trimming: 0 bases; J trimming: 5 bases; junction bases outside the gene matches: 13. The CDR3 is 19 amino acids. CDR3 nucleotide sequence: TGTGCCAGCAGCTTGGCGGGTTTAGGGACAGGGGAGAGGAATGAAAAACTGTTTTTT. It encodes CASSLAGLGTGERNEKLFF.

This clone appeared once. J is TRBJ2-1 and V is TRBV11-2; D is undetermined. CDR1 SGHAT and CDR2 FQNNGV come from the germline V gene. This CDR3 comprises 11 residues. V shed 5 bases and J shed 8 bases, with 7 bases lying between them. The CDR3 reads CASSPQYEQFF. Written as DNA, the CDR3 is TGTGCCAGCAGCCCGCAATATGAGCAGTTCTTC.

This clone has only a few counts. The CDR3 DNA follows: TGCGCCAGCAGCTTGGTGGCAGGCTCGGAGACTGAAGCTTTCTTT. It specifies CASSLVAGSETEAFF. This chain links TRBV5-1 with TRBJ1-1; D is unclear. CDR1 and CDR2 (germline): SGHRS, YFSETQ. Trimming removed 0 bases at V and 5 bases at J, with 14 bases between. There are 15 residues in the CDR3.

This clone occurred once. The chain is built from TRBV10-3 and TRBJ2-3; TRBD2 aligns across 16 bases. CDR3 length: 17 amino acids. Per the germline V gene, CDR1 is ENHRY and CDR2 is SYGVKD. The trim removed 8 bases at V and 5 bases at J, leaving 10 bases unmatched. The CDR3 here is CAIGGLAGGSSVDTQYF. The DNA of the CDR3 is TGTGCCATCGGGGGACTAGCGGGAGGGAGTTCGGTAGATACGCAGTATTTT.

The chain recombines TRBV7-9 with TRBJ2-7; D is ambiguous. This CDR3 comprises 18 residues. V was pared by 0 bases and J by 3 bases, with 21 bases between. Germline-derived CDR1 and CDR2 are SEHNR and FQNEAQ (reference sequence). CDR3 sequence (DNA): TGTGCCAGCAGCTTAGCCCTCCTTTATAAGCCTCCCCTCTACGAGCAGTACTTC. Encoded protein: CASSLALLYKPPLYEQYF.

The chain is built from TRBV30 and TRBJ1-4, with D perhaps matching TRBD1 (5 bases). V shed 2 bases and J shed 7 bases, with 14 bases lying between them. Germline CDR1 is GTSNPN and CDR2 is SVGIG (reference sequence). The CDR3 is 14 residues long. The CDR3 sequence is CAWSLRGVGEKLFF. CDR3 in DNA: TGTGCCTGGAGTCTCCGAGGGGTGGGTGAAAAACTGTTTTTT.

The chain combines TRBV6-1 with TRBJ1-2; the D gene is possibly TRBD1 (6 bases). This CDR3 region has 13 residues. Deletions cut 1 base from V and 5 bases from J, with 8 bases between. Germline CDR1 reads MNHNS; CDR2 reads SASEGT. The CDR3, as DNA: TGTGCCAGCAGTGAAGTCACAGGGTATGGCTACACCTTC. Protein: CASSEVTGYGYTF.

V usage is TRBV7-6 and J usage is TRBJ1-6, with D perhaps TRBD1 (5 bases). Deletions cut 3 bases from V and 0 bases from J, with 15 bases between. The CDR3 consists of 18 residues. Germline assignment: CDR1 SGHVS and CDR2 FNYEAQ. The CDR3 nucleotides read TGTGCCAGCAGCTTCGGGACTTCTCATAGCTCCTATAATTCACCCCTCCACTTT. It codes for CASSFGTSHSSYNSPLHF.

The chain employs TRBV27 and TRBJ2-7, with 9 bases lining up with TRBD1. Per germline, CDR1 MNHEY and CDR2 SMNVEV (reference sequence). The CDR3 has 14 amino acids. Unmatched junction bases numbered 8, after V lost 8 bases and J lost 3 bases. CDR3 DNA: TGTGCCAGCTCAAGGACAGGGGTGGGCTACGAGCAGTACTTC. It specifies CASSRTGVGYEQYF.

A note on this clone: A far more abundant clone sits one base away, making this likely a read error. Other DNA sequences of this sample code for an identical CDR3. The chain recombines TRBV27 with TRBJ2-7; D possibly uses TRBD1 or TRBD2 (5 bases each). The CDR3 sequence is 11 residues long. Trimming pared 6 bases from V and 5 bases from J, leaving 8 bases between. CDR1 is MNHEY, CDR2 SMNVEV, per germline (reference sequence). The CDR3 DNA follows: TGTGCCAGCAGCTGGGGGAACGAGCAGTACTTC. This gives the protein CASSWGNEQYF.

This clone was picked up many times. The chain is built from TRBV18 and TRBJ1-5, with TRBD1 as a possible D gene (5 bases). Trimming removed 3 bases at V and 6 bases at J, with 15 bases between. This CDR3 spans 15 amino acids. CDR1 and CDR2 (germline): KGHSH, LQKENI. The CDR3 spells CASSPAGSGSQPQHF. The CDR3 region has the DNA TGTGCCAGCTCACCGGCAGGGTCGGGCAGTCAGCCCCAGCATTTT.

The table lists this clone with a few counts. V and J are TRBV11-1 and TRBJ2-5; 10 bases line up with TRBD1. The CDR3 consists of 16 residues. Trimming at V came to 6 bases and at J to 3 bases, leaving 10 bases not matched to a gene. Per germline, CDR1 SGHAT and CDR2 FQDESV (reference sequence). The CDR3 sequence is CASSSSGTGVKETQYF. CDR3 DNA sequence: TGTGCCAGCAGTTCTTCCGGGACAGGGGTTAAAGAGACCCAGTACTTC.

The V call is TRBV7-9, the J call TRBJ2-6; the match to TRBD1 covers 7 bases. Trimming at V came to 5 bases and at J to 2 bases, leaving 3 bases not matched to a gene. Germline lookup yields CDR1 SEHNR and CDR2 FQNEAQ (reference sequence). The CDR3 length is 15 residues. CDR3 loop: CASSPDRAGANVLTF. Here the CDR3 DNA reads TGTGCCAGCAGCCCAGACAGGGCTGGGGCCAACGTCCTGACTTTC.

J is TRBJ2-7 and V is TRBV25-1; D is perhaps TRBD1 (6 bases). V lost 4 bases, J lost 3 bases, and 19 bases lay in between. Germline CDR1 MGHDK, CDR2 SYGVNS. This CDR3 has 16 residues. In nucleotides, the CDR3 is TGTGCCAGCAGTGGAGGAACCTCGGGACACAACTACGAGCAGTACTTC. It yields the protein CASSGGTSGHNYEQYF.

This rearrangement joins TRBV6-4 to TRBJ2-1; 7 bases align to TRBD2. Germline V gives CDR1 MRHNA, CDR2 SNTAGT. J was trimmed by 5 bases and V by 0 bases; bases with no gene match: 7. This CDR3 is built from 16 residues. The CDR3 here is CASSDSCGSSNNEQFF. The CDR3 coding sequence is TGTGCCAGCAGTGACTCTTGCGGGAGTAGTAACAATGAGCAGTTCTTC.

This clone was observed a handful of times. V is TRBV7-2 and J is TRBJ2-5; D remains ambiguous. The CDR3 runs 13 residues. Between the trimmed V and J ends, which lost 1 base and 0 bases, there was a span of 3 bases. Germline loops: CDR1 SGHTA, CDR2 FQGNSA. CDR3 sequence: CASSLGYQETQYF. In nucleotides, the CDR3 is TGTGCCAGCAGCTTAGGGTACCAAGAGACCCAGTACTTC.

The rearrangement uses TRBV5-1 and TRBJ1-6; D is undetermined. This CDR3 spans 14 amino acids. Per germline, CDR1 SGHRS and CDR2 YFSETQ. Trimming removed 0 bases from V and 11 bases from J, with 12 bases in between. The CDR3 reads CASSLVSGITPLHF. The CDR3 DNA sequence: TGCGCCAGCAGCTTGGTAAGCGGAATTACACCCCTCCACTTT.

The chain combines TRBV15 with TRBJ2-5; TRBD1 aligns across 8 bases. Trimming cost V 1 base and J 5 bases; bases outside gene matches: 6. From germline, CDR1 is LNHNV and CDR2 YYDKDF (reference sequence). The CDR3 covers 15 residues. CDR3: CATSRAAGGEETQYF. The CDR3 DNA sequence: TGTGCCACCAGCAGAGCGGCAGGGGGCGAGGAGACCCAGTACTTC.

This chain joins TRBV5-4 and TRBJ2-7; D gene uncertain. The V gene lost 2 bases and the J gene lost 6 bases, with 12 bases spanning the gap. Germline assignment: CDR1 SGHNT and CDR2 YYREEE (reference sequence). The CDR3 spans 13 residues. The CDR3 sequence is CASSFRSSSEQYF. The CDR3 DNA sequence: TGTGCCAGCAGCTTCCGATCAAGCTCCGAGCAGTACTTC.

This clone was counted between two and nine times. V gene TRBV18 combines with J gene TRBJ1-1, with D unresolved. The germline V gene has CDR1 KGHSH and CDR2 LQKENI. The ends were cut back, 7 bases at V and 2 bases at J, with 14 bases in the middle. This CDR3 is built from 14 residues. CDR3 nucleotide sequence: TGTGCCAGCTGTACCCTGGATAGTAACACTGAAGCTTTCTTT. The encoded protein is CASCTLDSNTEAFF.